This T cell receptor beta chain was retrieved from a study of blood T cell repertoires in COVID-19. V was clipped by 4 bases and J by 7 bases, with 15 bases between them. The CDR3 sequence is 15 residues long. Germline-derived CDR1 and CDR2 are SGHNT and YYREEE (reference sequence). Repertoires were generated with immunoSEQ multiplex PCR, while TCRdb's copy carries only in-frame clones and drops some. Of 150,000 or so clones listed, approximately 80% were seen once; the top ten hold 7% to 10%. The genes are TRBV5-4 and TRBJ1-6; tentative D call: TRBD1 (6 bases). This TCR was sampled from a human donor with acute or convalescent COVID-19. The donor label of this sample is uncertain. The sample was peripheral blood. CDR3 region: CASSLRGTMNSPLHF. The CDR3 DNA sequence: TGTGCCAGCAGCCTGAGGGGGACGATGAATTCACCCCTCCACTTT.